One sample yielded the 10 T cell receptor beta chains listed below, sequenced in a study of cytomegalovirus exposure and HLA in healthy donors. 13 Jbeta primers and 60 Vbeta primers were used for the PCR. Sequencing used immunoSEQ multiplex PCR; TCRdb keeps in-frame clones, though not all of them. Altogether roughly 150,000 clones are present, more than 70% being singletons, with the ten largest covering around 3%. What was sequenced was PBMCs. Receptor source: a male donor in good health and CMV-seronegative.

The chain carries TRBV11-1 and TRBJ2-5; TRBD1 is a possible D gene (6 bases). The germline CDR1 and CDR2 sequences are SGHAT and FQDESV (reference sequence). CDR3 size: 14 residues. Trimming pared 2 bases from V and 4 bases from J, leaving 11 bases between. The CDR3: CASSLNRERETQYF. As DNA, the CDR3 is TGTGCCAGCAGCTTAAACAGGGAGAGAGAGACCCAGTACTTC.

The rearrangement joins TRBV28 to TRBJ1-5; unclear D gene. This CDR3 region has 18 residues. Trimming cost V 4 bases and J 0 bases, with 19 bases left between them. Germline CDR1 is MDHEN and CDR2 is SYDVKM. The CDR3 region is CASSSSPVVTISNQPQHF. CDR3 bases: TGTGCCAGCAGTTCCAGCCCAGTTGTGACTATTAGCAATCAGCCCCAGCATTTT.

This sequence joins TRBV20-1 and TRBJ1-1; the D gene is possibly TRBD1 (5 bases). The germline V gene has CDR1 DFQATT and CDR2 SNEGSKA (reference sequence). This CDR3 has 11 residues. CDR3 bases: TGCAGGCCGGGGGGGGACACTGAAGCTTTCTTT. Amino acid sequence: CRPGGDTEAFF.

The genes are TRBV9 and TRBJ2-1; TRBD2 agrees at 10 bases. The V and J ends lost 3 bases and 0 bases, in that order; junction bases with no gene match: 3. Per the germline V gene, CDR1 is SGDLS and CDR2 is YYNGEE. CDR3 length: 16 amino acids. The CDR3 protein is CASSAPSGSSYNEQFF. CDR3 nucleotide sequence: TGTGCCAGCAGCGCCCCTAGCGGGAGCTCCTACAATGAGCAGTTCTTC.

This clone was observed a few times. V is TRBV21-1 and J is TRBJ2-1; whether TRBD2, the table's D call, matches the DNA was not checked. TRBV21-1 is deemed a pseudogene. The CDR3 has 16 amino acids. CDR3 DNA sequence: TGTGCCAGCAGCAAGTGGACTAGCGGGGGGGAATATGAGCAGTTCTTC. Translation gives CASSKWTSGGEYEQFF.

V gene TRBV6-1 combines with J gene TRBJ2-3, with 7 positions matching TRBD2. The germline CDR1 and CDR2 sequences are MNHNS and SASEGT. The CDR3 is 16 residues long. The trim removed 4 bases at V and 0 bases at J, leaving 7 bases unmatched. The CDR3 region has the DNA TGTGCCAGCAGTGCCTATAGCGGGTCTAGCACAGATACGCAGTATTTT. This sequence encodes CASSAYSGSSTDTQYF.

V gene TRBV2 combines with J gene TRBJ2-7; D gene unclear. The CDR3 runs 14 residues. From germline, CDR1 is SNHLY and CDR2 FYNNEI. The ends were cut back, 2 bases at V and 4 bases at J, with 12 bases in the middle. The CDR3 DNA reads as TGTGCCAGCAGTGAATACACCCTCCTTTACGAGCAGTACTTC. Translated, it gives CASSEYTLLYEQYF.

CDR3 residues: CASSDRASNQPQHF. CDR3 nucleotide sequence: TGTGCCAGCAGCGACAGGGCATCCAATCAGCCCCAGCATTTT. The rearrangement uses TRBV6-6 and TRBJ1-5, with 7 positions matching TRBD1. CDR1 is MNHNY and CDR2 is SVGAGI in the germline V gene (reference sequence). The V and J ends lost 6 bases and 3 bases, in that order; junction bases with no gene match: 5. The CDR3 loop spans 14 amino acids.

The chain joins TRBV5-5 to TRBJ1-2; TRBD1 matches 7 bases. CDR1 is SGHKS and CDR2 is YYEKEE in the germline V gene (reference sequence). This CDR3 is built from 16 residues. V gave up 2 bases and J gave up 8 bases; unmatched junction bases: 15. In DNA form, the CDR3 reads TGTGCCAGCAGCTTCGGGACAGCCCCTCTAATATACGGCTACACCTTC. It translates to CASSFGTAPLIYGYTF.

The rearrangement uses TRBV7-2 and TRBJ2-3; D unclear. Germline lookup yields CDR1 SGHTA and CDR2 FQGNSA. The CDR3 sequence is 14 residues long. V shed 1 base and J shed 4 bases, with 9 bases lying between them. Here the CDR3 DNA reads TGTGCCAGCAGCTTAGACTACGGAGCAGATACGCAGTATTTT. Translating gives CASSLDYGADTQYF.